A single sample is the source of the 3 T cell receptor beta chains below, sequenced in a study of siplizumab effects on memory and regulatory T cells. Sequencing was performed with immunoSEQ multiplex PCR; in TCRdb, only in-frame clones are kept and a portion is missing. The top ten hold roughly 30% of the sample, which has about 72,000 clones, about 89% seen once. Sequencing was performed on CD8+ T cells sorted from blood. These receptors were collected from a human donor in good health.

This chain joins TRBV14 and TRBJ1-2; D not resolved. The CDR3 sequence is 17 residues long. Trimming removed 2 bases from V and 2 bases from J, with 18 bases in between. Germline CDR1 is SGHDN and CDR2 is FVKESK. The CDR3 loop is CASSQTLFRSENYGYTF. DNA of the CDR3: TGTGCCAGCAGCCAAACTCTCTTCAGGAGCGAAAACTATGGCTACACCTTC.

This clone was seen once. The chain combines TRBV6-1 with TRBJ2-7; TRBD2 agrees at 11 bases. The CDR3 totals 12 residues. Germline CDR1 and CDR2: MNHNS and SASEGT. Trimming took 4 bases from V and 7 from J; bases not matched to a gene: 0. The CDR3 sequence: CASSGLAGEQYF. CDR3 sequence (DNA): TGTGCCAGCAGTGGACTAGCGGGAGAGCAGTACTTC.

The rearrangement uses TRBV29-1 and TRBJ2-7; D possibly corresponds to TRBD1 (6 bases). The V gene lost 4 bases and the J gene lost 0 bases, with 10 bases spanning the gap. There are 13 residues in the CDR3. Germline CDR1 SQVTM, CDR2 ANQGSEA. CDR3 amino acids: CSVGTALSYEQYF. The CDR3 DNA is TGCAGCGTTGGGACAGCCCTCTCCTACGAGCAGTACTTC.